This T cell receptor (beta chain) was recorded in a study of identical twins. TCRdb reprocessed the 5' RACE reads via MiXCR and lists one record per CDR3 protein. The data contain under 300,000 distinct CDR3 sequences, 5.5% to 7.5% of them seen just once; the ten biggest clones take up approximately 15%. The V gene's germline CDR1 is LGHDT and CDR2 YNNKEL (reference sequence). This CDR3 spans 14 amino acids. The V end lost 2 bases, the J end lost 12 bases, and 14 bases lay between the germline ends. In its sample, this clonotype was seen a few times. These same records also appear under a second study, on T cells expressing NK-cell markers.

The J gene is TRBJ1-6, the V gene TRBV3-1; possible D gene TRBD1, 6 bases. The specimen was CD8+ T cells sorted from blood. The TCR comes from a woman aged 18-35 years in good health. The CDR3 region has the DNA TGTGCCAGCAGCCAACCCGGGACATCGGAACCCCTCCACTTT. Its translation is CASSQPGTSEPLHF. The variable domain in full, with the rest retrieved from reference TRBV3-1 and TRBJ1-6, is DTAVSQTPKYLVTQMGNDKSIKCEQNLGHDTMYWYKQDSKKFLKIMFSYNNKELIINETVPNRFSPKSPDKAHLNLHINSLELGDSAVYFCASSQPGTSEPLHFGNGTRLTVT.